This T cell receptor (beta chain) is drawn from a study of blood T cell repertoires in COVID-19 (dated by TCRdb to about 2020). Notes on the research overall: Samples covering the acute and convalescent phases of COVID-19 were provided by collaborators in the United States, Italy and Spain. The samples were drawn from two sources: the first 160 participants of the ongoing ImmuneRACE study, and 1,000 to 1,500 subjects contributed by 6 global collaborators. A de-identified subject ID, COVID-19 status, age in years and sex were almost always included in the sample metadata. The repertoires were released in a freely available public database meant as a resource for research on the immune response to SARS-CoV-2. Where HLA class I and class II types were available, the types were taken from metadata supplied by the sample provider, not from assay-based typing. The material from the prospective study consisted of cDNA or gDNA derived from T cells, B-cell-depleted T cells, or PBMCs. Subjects who had been exposed to COVID-19, were actively infected with it, or had recovered from it provided the deeply sampled blood TCRbeta repertoires that made up the dataset. What the authors observed across the whole study: Clinical and demographic metadata were provided uncurated, with the amount varying by source and participant.

TCRbeta CDR3 regions were amplified from genomic DNA by means of the immunoSEQ Assay, a bias-controlled multiplex PCR. Per the original workflow: Within the assay, amplification of reference gene primers was used to estimate how many nucleated cells each sample contained. Sequence reads were collapsed and filtered to measure the absolute abundance of every unique TCRbeta CDR3 rearrangement. For each sample, productive Simpson clonality was calculated by taking the square root of Simpson's diversity index across productive rearrangements. As stored in TCRdb, this immuneACCESS dataset retains in-frame rearrangements with V and J assigned. A fraction of the clones does not appear; measured against another copy, unresolved V genes explain less than half of the discrepancy, and the remainder lacks a known reason. Clone size and the V and J calls come from that table; the DNA yielded D and trimming. Recorded for this sample are about 280,000 clones; 70% to 90% of them occurred a single time. The ten largest clones take up about 5.7% of the sample.

Participants in the prospective study were enrolled through a virtual design, were aged 18 to 89 years, and lived in roughly 26 United States geographic areas. To assign participants to cohorts, the prospective study relied on clinical history that participants themselves reported in a screening survey and a study questionnaire. Recovered participants in ImmuneRACE Cohort 3 were defined by two consecutive negative NP/OP PCR tests, clearance by a healthcare professional, or resolution of symptoms. In the prospective study, mobile phlebotomists collected whole blood, serum and a nasopharyngeal or oropharyngeal swab from each participant. Participants in the prospective study had the option to provide additional blood draws and questionnaires over a roughly 2-month period. Blood samples from the prospective study were shipped frozen or at room temperature prior to DNA extraction. CDR1 and CDR2, per the germline V gene (reference sequence), are LNHDA and SQIVND. The cysteine opens and the phenylalanine closes a CDR3 of 16 amino acids. Just the 48-base CDR3 DNA is kept, in frame starting at base 1. Trimming accounts for 5 bases at V and 4 bases at J, while the number of junction bases matched to no gene is 10.

As to this clone: What antigen it recognizes has not been identified. It has no much larger one-base neighbor in the sample; base qualities were not kept.

The sample taken for sequencing was PBMCs or T cells enriched from blood (not recorded which). The sequence was collected from a middle-aged woman who had recovered from COVID-19. The rearranged segments are TRBV19 and TRBJ1-4; 7 central bases correspond to TRBD1. The DNA sequence is as follows: TGTGCCAGTAGTGCGCAAAGGGGGCGCGGTAATGAAAAACTGTTTTTT. Translated, this is CASSAQRGRGNEKLFF.